The source of this TCR beta chain is a study of T cells in Graves' hyperthyroidism and ophthalmopathy. The CDR3 is 13 residues long. V was trimmed by 5 bases and J by 10 bases, leaving 12 bases between them. CDR1 is LGHDT and CDR2 is YNNKEL in the germline V gene (reference sequence). At least 3 on the Clinical Activity Score was recorded for ophthalmopathy patients, who also had NOSPECS grade at least 4 and duration under 3 months. This clonotype was seen at least ten times. Authors of the study amplified TCR beta CDR3 regions from RNA transcripts. TCR CDR3 regions were first amplified by RT-PCR with HTBI primers. From the multiplex PCR reads, TCRdb called clonotypes with MiXCR, one entry per CDR3 protein. The sample includes more than 500,000 distinct CDR3 sequences, 15% to 20% of them seen just once.

The sample consisted of blood. This receptor was obtained from a woman aged 25 to 39 with Graves' ophthalmopathy. This chain uses TRBV3-1 with TRBJ1-6; a weak D match, TRBD1 (6 bases). The CDR3 protein is CASSSHRESPLHF. The CDR3 DNA follows: TGTGCCAGCAGCTCACACAGGGAATCACCCCTCCACTTT.